Listed below are T cell receptor beta chains from one sample, sequenced in a study of vaccination and CD4 T cells after COVID-19. One entry per CDR3 protein results from TCRdb running MiXCR on the PCR reads. The table shows about 14,000 distinct CDR3 sequences, with roughly 51% occurring only once. Their target antigens are unknown. The material was CD4+ T cells from blood, cultured in vitro, obtained before SARS-CoV-2 vaccination. These receptor sequences come from a human donor who had recovered from COVID-19. CDR3s include the opening cysteine and the closing phenylalanine or tryptophan. Each record gives: CDR3 DNA, CDR3 protein, D gene, clone size, V gene, J gene. A D gene is named only where the DNA matches it firmly. Some rows mark clone size as missing; the rest say once, few, many or name a class of expanded clone.

TGCAGTGCTAGCGGTAAAGGACAGCACTACGAGCAGTACTTC,CSASGKGQHYEQYF,.,.,TRBV20-1,TRBJ2-7
TGTGCCAGCAGTTCTTTGCCACAGGGAAATAGCAATCAGCCCCAGCATTTT,CASSSLPQGNSNQPQHF,.,few,TRBV27,TRBJ1-5
TGCAGTGCTAGTCTCCCTAGCGGGGGGGCCTCGGTTCAGACCCAGTACTTC,CSASLPSGGASVQTQYF,TRBD2,.,TRBV20-1,TRBJ2-5
TGTGCCAGCAGCTTAAGGACTAGCGGGGGCAATGAGCAGTTCTTC,CASSLRTSGGNEQFF,TRBD2,.,TRBV11-3,TRBJ2-1
TGCAGTGCTAGAACTATCACCGGGGAGCTGTTTTTT,CSARTITGELFF,.,.,TRBV20-1,TRBJ2-2
TGTGCCAGCAGCTTAGGACTAGCGGGCACAGATACGCAGTATTTT,CASSLGLAGTDTQYF,TRBD2,few,TRBV7-9,TRBJ2-3
TGCAGTGCCTGGAGCGGGAGGACCTACGAGCAGTACTTC,CSAWSGRTYEQYF,TRBD2,few,TRBV20-1,TRBJ2-7
TGTGCCACCAGCAGGGGGGGGGGACATCTTAGCACAGATACGCAGTATTTT,CATSRGGGHLSTDTQYF,.,.,TRBV15,TRBJ2-3
TGCGCCAGCAGCTTGGAAACGGGAAACAATGAGCAGTTCTTC,CASSLETGNNEQFF,.,.,TRBV5-1,TRBJ2-1
TGTGCCAGCAGCTTACGACAGGGGGGCTGGAGCTCCTACAATGAGCAGTTCTTC,CASSLRQGGWSSYNEQFF,TRBD1,.,TRBV11-1,TRBJ2-1
TGTGCCAGCTCACCACAGGGGACAGCAGAGACCCAGTACTTC,CASSPQGTAETQYF,TRBD1,few,TRBV18,TRBJ2-5
TGTGCCAGCAGTTTACCCGGACAGCAAGAGACCCAGTACTTC,CASSLPGQQETQYF,.,.,TRBV28,TRBJ2-5
TGCAGTGCTAGAGATGCACCCAGGGGCACTGAAGCTTTCTTT,CSARDAPRGTEAFF,.,.,TRBV20-1,TRBJ1-1
TGTGCCAGCAGTTACGGGAACAACTATGGCTACACCTTC,CASSYGNNYGYTF,.,.,TRBV6-5,TRBJ1-2
TGTGCCAGCAGTTCTAGCTTTGAGCAGTTCTTC,CASSSSFEQFF,.,few,TRBV14,TRBJ2-1
TGTGCCAGCAGCTTAGCAGGTCCGGGGAGGGGCTACACCTTC,CASSLAGPGRGYTF,.,medium-sized,TRBV11-2,TRBJ1-2
TGTGCCAGCAGCCGGGGATCGAATCAGCCCCAGCATTTT,CASSRGSNQPQHF,.,few,TRBV7-2,TRBJ1-5
TGTGCCAGCAGCCTGGTCGGTCGCACTGAAGCTTTCTTT,CASSLVGRTEAFF,.,few,TRBV11-3,TRBJ1-1
TGTGCCAGCAGCCCGCACCCGGGACTAGCGGGGGGCACAGATACGCAGTATTTT,CASSPHPGLAGGTDTQYF,TRBD2,.,TRBV7-2,TRBJ2-3
TGTGCCAGCAGCTTAGGCCTTCTTCAGGGAGGTTCCGCGGACACTGAAGCTTTCTTT,CASSLGLLQGGSADTEAFF,.,.,TRBV7-9,TRBJ1-1
TGTGCCAGCAGCTTAGCCGGGGGCGTTGGTCAGCCCCAGCATTTT,CASSLAGGVGQPQHF,.,.,TRBV11-2,TRBJ1-5
TGTGCCAGCAGCTTATCCCAGGGAACATTTTCGGCTTTCTTT,CASSLSQGTFSAFF,.,.,TRBV7-2,TRBJ1-1
TGTGCCAGCAGCTTCTCGGACAGGGGGCCTGGCTACACCTTC,CASSFSDRGPGYTF,TRBD1,.,TRBV7-9,TRBJ1-2
TGCGCCAGCAGTGGGATGGGAAACACTGAAGCTTTCTTT,CASSGMGNTEAFF,.,.,TRBV10-2,TRBJ1-1
TGTGCCAGCAGCTTAGGGGACAGGGCTGGAGAGCAGTTCTTC,CASSLGDRAGEQFF,TRBD1,once,TRBV7-3,TRBJ2-1
TGCAGTGCTAGACCTAGCGGGAGTTCCGGGGAGCTGTTTTTT,CSARPSGSSGELFF,TRBD2,.,TRBV20-1,TRBJ2-2
TGCAGCGTTGCGGCTAGCGGGAGTTCGGAGACCCAGTACTTC,CSVAASGSSETQYF,TRBD2,.,TRBV29-1,TRBJ2-5
TGTGCCAGCAGCTCGACTAGCGGGGGGACCGGGGAGCTGTTTTTT,CASSSTSGGTGELFF,TRBD2,.,TRBV7-6,TRBJ2-2
TGTGCCAGCAGCCTAGGGGGAAAGACAGATACGCAGTATTTT,CASSLGGKTDTQYF,.,few,TRBV7-6,TRBJ2-3
TGTGCCAGCAGCTTAGATGGCGGGGTAGTTCACTATGGCTACACCTTC,CASSLDGGVVHYGYTF,.,few,TRBV7-2,TRBJ1-2
TGTGCCAGCAGCTTGTGGGTAGGGGGCGAAAGCTCCTACAATGAGCAGTTCTTC,CASSLWVGGESSYNEQFF,TRBD1,.,TRBV11-1,TRBJ2-1
TGTGCCAGCAGCTTAGATACGTGGAACCAGCCCCAGCATTTT,CASSLDTWNQPQHF,.,.,TRBV7-9,TRBJ1-5
TGTGCCAGCAGACCCGGGACAGGTTCGTTGAGCTCTGGAAACACCATATATTTT,CASRPGTGSLSSGNTIYF,TRBD1,few,TRBV6-1,TRBJ1-3
TGTGCCATCAGTGGACAGGGATCTAGCTATGGCTACACCTTC,CAISGQGSSYGYTF,TRBD1,few,TRBV10-3,TRBJ1-2
TGCAGTGCTAGTTTTCAGGGGCGTTACAATGAGCAGTTCTTC,CSASFQGRYNEQFF,.,medium-sized,TRBV20-1,TRBJ2-1
TGTGCCAGTAGTATTGGGACGGACGAGTCTTACGAGCAGTACTTC,CASSIGTDESYEQYF,.,.,TRBV19,TRBJ2-7
TGTGCCAGTAGTCCACAGGACCAGTCCGGAAACACCATATATTTT,CASSPQDQSGNTIYF,.,.,TRBV19,TRBJ1-3
TGTGCCAGCAGCGTAGGGGGGAACTGGGATTCACCCCTCCACTTT,CASSVGGNWDSPLHF,.,.,TRBV9,TRBJ1-6
TGTGCCAGCAGCTTAGGGAATGGTTGGGTGACCCAGTACTTC,CASSLGNGWVTQYF,.,few,TRBV7-2,TRBJ2-5
TGCAGTGCTAGAGATCCGGGACAGAGAAAGGTTTCGGGCGAGCAGTACTTC,CSARDPGQRKVSGEQYF,TRBD1,.,TRBV20-1,TRBJ2-7
TGTGCCAGCGCGCAGGGGGCGCAGGAGACCCAGTACTTC,CASAQGAQETQYF,TRBD1,once,TRBV7-3,TRBJ2-5
TGCGCCAGCAGCCTACAGGGTTCTTTCGGTTACACCTTC,CASSLQGSFGYTF,.,once,TRBV5-1,TRBJ1-2